This TCR beta chain was sequenced in a study of Tregs in tolerant kidney transplant recipients. Clones were read by immunoSEQ multiplex PCR, and TCRdb kept only the in-frame ones, dropping some. The sample records some 70,000 clones, roughly 91% being singletons. This clone was counted once. Unstimulated regulatory T cells (CD4+CD25+CD127-), CD4+CD25- non-regulatory cells, CD4 and CD8 cells were FACS-sorted from thawed PBMCs. Germline V lookup: CDR1 MNHNY, CDR2 SVGAGI (reference sequence). V lost 5 bases and J lost 5; bases outside the gene matches: 5. This CDR3 comprises 14 residues. This TCR was sampled from a human donor who received a combined kidney and bone marrow transplant. This rearrangement joins TRBV6-6 to TRBJ2-1; 8 bases agree with TRBD1. This sample comprised CD4+ T cells from blood, obtained before the transplant. This CDR3 is CASSPRTGNNEQFF. The CDR3 nucleotides are TGTGCCAGCAGTCCAAGGACAGGGAACAATGAGCAGTTCTTC.